These 23 T cell receptor beta chains were sequenced from one sample in a study of blood T cell repertoires in COVID-19 (TCRdb year 2020). Library creation used the immunoSEQ multiplex PCR assay. TCRdb mirrors the immuneACCESS table, restricted to in-frame sequences. Some clones are absent from its copies; in checked studies, under half trace to an unresolved V gene, and the reason for the others is unknown. In this sample the table shows over 400,000 clones, 75% to 90% of which occur a single time. The ten largest make up about 1.5% of the sample. Material for sequencing was peripheral blood. The receptors here all came from a woman aged 30 to 39 with active or convalescent COVID-19.

This sequence joins TRBV29-1 and TRBJ2-2, with TRBD2 matching 10 bases. The CDR3 covers 17 residues. V lost 0 bases to trimming and J lost 2 bases; unmatched junction nucleotides: 6. CDR1 SQVTM and CDR2 ANQGSEA come from the germline V gene. CDR3: CSVEEAAGGPNTGELFF. The CDR3 DNA reads as TGCAGCGTTGAAGAGGCAGCGGGAGGGCCAAACACCGGGGAGCTGTTTTTT.

The V gene is TRBV5-1, the J gene TRBJ2-3, with D possibly TRBD1 on 6 matching bases. The length of the CDR3 is 14 residues. Germline V gives CDR1 SGHRS, CDR2 YFSETQ. V was clipped by 0 bases and J by 14 bases, with 19 bases between them. CDR3 protein: CASSLVLTTGLRYF. CDR3 bases: TGCGCCAGCAGCTTGGTCCTAACGACAGGCTTAAGGTATTTT.

This chain connects TRBV6-4 to TRBJ2-1; 15 bases align to TRBD2. From germline, CDR1 is MRHNA and CDR2 SNTAGT. CDR3 length: 19 amino acids. V was clipped by 6 bases and J by 1 base; unmatched bases: 10. The CDR3 bases are TGTGCCAGCAGCCCCGTCCCGGGACTAGCGGGAGGTTCCTACAATGAGCAGTTCTTC. The encoded protein is CASSPVPGLAGGSYNEQFF.

The chain links TRBV25-1 to TRBJ2-3; 7 bases line up with TRBD1. V lost 6 bases to trimming and J lost 0 bases; unmatched junction nucleotides: 3. There are 14 residues in the CDR3. Germline loops: CDR1 MGHDK, CDR2 SYGVNS. The CDR3 DNA sequence: TGTGCCAGCAGGACAGGGCCTAGCACAGATACGCAGTATTTT. Its protein is CASRTGPSTDTQYF.

The chain uses TRBV5-1 and TRBJ2-1, with D possibly TRBD2 on 6 matching bases. V was cut by 3 bases and J by 1 base, with 14 bases left in between. CDR3 size: 16 residues. Per the germline V gene, CDR1 is SGHRS and CDR2 is YFSETQ. CDR3 in amino acids: CASSSVWRDSYNEQFF. DNA of the CDR3: TGCGCCAGCAGCTCCGTATGGCGGGATTCCTACAATGAGCAGTTCTTC.

The J gene is TRBJ1-3, the V gene TRBV6-5; D call uncertain. The germline V gene encodes CDR1 MNHEY and CDR2 SVGAGI. This CDR3 region has 16 residues. V lost 0 bases, J lost 4 bases, and 13 bases lay in between. CDR3 residues: CASSYSGGKLGNTIYF. The CDR3 bases are TGTGCCAGCAGTTACTCGGGAGGGAAGTTAGGAAACACCATATATTTT.

V and J are TRBV7-7 and TRBJ2-7; TRBD2 matches at 8 bases. CDR3 length equals 15 residues. With 4 bases clipped from V and 6 bases from J, the junction kept 11 bases outside the gene matches. The germline V gene has CDR1 SSHAT and CDR2 FNYEAQ (reference sequence). This CDR3 is CASSSPGLGVREQYF. Here the CDR3 DNA reads TGTGCCAGCAGCTCCCCGGGACTAGGGGTCCGCGAGCAGTACTTC.

The chain has TRBV5-1 and TRBJ2-5; 15 bases map to TRBD2. Germline CDR1 and CDR2: SGHRS and YFSETQ. V was clipped by 4 bases and J by 3 bases; unmatched bases: 7. This CDR3 region has 17 residues. CDR3 amino acids: CASSQGLAGGGKETQYF. DNA of the CDR3: TGCGCCAGCAGCCAGGGACTAGCGGGGGGTGGAAAAGAGACCCAGTACTTC.

The chain links TRBV4-1 to TRBJ2-5, with no clear D. V gave up 2 bases and J gave up 4 bases, with 20 bases separating them. The CDR3 runs 17 residues. Germline V lookup: CDR1 MGHRA, CDR2 YSYEKL. The CDR3 DNA is TGCGCCAGCAGCCAACCACTTAGCTGGAACCGAGGAGAGACCCAGTACTTC. Protein product: CASSQPLSWNRGETQYF.

The rearrangement links TRBV27 to TRBJ2-3; no clear D gene. This CDR3 spans 13 amino acids. Per germline, CDR1 MNHEY and CDR2 SMNVEV (reference sequence). Trimming left V 6 bases short and J 4 bases short, with 11 bases between. CDR3 nucleotides: TGTGCCAGCAGCCTCCCCCCGTCAGATACGCAGTATTTT. This gives the protein CASSLPPSDTQYF.

This chain connects TRBV7-9 to TRBJ2-3; D not resolved. This CDR3 is built from 17 residues. Germline V gives CDR1 SEHNR, CDR2 FQNEAQ (reference sequence). Trimming cost V 4 bases and J 0 bases, with 17 bases left between them. The CDR3 is CASSYRPQDTSTDTQYF. The CDR3 region has the DNA TGTGCCAGCAGCTATAGGCCCCAGGATACTAGCACAGATACGCAGTATTTT. Combining the CDR3 with reference TRBV7-9 and TRBJ2-3 gives the whole variable domain DTGVSQNPRHKITKRGQNVTFRCDPISEHNRLYWYRQTLGQGPEFLTYFQNEAQLEKSRLLSDRFSAERPKGSFSTLEIQRTEQGDSAMYLCASSYRPQDTSTDTQYFGPGTRLTVL.

The rearrangement uses TRBV27 and TRBJ1-1; 8 bases line up with TRBD1. Germline V gives CDR1 MNHEY, CDR2 SMNVEV (reference sequence). This CDR3 contains 14 residues. After removal of 5 bases from V and 3 bases from J, the junction contained 5 bases not matched to a gene. In nucleotides, the CDR3 is TGTGCCAGCAGTCCCCGACAGGGGTACACTGAAGCTTTCTTT. Amino acids: CASSPRQGYTEAFF.

CDR3 in amino acids: CAVSGTDHQPQHF. The CDR3 nucleotides read TGTGCCGTGTCAGGGACAGACCATCAGCCCCAGCATTTT. The chain links TRBV19 to TRBJ1-5; TRBD1 agrees at 7 bases. The length of the CDR3 is 13 residues. J gave up 5 bases and V 11 bases, and 9 bases lay outside the gene matches. Germline CDR1 and CDR2: LNHDA and SQIVND (reference sequence).

The chain has TRBV4-1 and TRBJ2-7; 9 bases map to TRBD2. In germline, CDR1 is MGHRA, CDR2 YSYEKL. With V trimmed by 1 base and J by 2 bases, 3 bases remained unmatched. This CDR3 is built from 15 residues. The CDR3 region is CASSQGLAGPYEQYF. The CDR3 nucleotides are TGCGCCAGCAGCCAAGGCCTAGCGGGACCCTACGAGCAGTACTTC.

This chain uses TRBV5-4 with TRBJ2-1, with TRBD1 identical over 12 bases. The V gene's germline CDR1 is SGHNT and CDR2 YYREEE (reference sequence). Trimming at V came to 4 bases and at J to 6 bases, leaving 5 bases not matched to a gene. The CDR3 consists of 15 residues. For the CDR3, the DNA is TGTGCCAGCAGCCCAGGGACAGGGGGCTTCAATGAGCAGTTCTTC. Its translation is CASSPGTGGFNEQFF.

The CDR3 sequence: CASSPGQGISLFNEQFF. The CDR3 DNA is TGTGCCAGCAGTCCGGGACAGGGGATATCCCTCTTCAATGAGCAGTTCTTC. This rearrangement joins TRBV27 to TRBJ2-1; TRBD1 matches at 10 bases. J lost 6 bases, V lost 5 bases, and 13 bases had no gene match. CDR3 length equals 17 residues. CDR1 and CDR2 from the germline V gene are MNHEY and SMNVEV (reference sequence).

This clone was observed a single time. CDR3 in amino acids: CSASVQGGGYTF. The CDR3 DNA is TGCAGTGCTAGTGTCCAGGGTGGTGGCTACACCTTC. The rearrangement joins TRBV20-1 to TRBJ1-2, with a weak D call TRBD1 (5 bases). Germline V gene lookup returns CDR1 DFQATT and CDR2 SNEGSKA (reference sequence). The length of the CDR3 is 12 residues. Deletions cut 3 bases from V and 7 bases from J, with 12 bases between.

The rearrangement joins TRBV4-1 to TRBJ2-7, with TRBD1 identical over 11 bases. The germline CDR1 and CDR2 sequences are MGHRA and YSYEKL. This CDR3 has 18 amino acids. The V and J ends lost 2 bases and 2 bases, in that order; junction bases with no gene match: 11. The CDR3 region has the DNA TGCGCCAGCAGCCAATCCCCACCGGGGGGACAGGGGGCCTACGAGCAGTACTTC. Its protein product is CASSQSPPGGQGAYEQYF.

V and J are TRBV18 and TRBJ1-2; TRBD1 aligns across 7 bases. The germline V gene has CDR1 KGHSH and CDR2 LQKENI. CDR3 length: 14 residues. The trim removed 0 bases at V and 7 bases at J, leaving 5 bases unmatched. This CDR3 is CASSPPEGAVGYTF. CDR3 coding DNA: TGTGCCAGCTCACCACCTGAGGGGGCGGTTGGCTACACCTTC.

This chain joins TRBV10-1 and TRBJ2-3; the match to TRBD2 covers 9 bases. The V gene end was trimmed by 3 bases and the J gene end by 3 bases; junction bases not matched to a gene: 4. Looked up from germline, CDR1 is WNHNN and CDR2 is SYGVQD (reference sequence). This CDR3 comprises 15 residues. CDR3 sequence reads: CASSDGTSRTDTQYF. The CDR3 DNA is TGCGCCAGCAGTGACGGGACTAGCCGAACAGATACGCAGTATTTT.

This clone was counted once. This chain links TRBV6-5 with TRBJ1-6; 8 positions match TRBD1. J lost 10 bases, V lost 5 bases, and 4 bases had no gene match. The CDR3 is made up of 13 amino acids. Germline V gene sequence: CDR1 MNHEY, CDR2 SVGAGI. The CDR3 DNA follows: TGTGCCAGCAGTCTTGGACAGGGATCACCCCTCCACTTT. This codes for CASSLGQGSPLHF.

The genes are TRBV9 and TRBJ2-1, with D possibly matching TRBD1 (6 bases). V was cut by 1 base and J by 5 bases, with 13 bases left in between. The V gene's germline CDR1 is SGDLS and CDR2 YYNGEE. The CDR3 is made up of 15 amino acids. The CDR3 sequence is CASSVIGTQNNEQFF. The CDR3 region has the DNA TGTGCCAGCAGCGTAATAGGGACACAGAACAATGAGCAGTTCTTC.

This clone was seen a few times. V and J are TRBV10-3 and TRBJ1-2; 9 bases fit TRBD1. V trimming: 5 bases; J trimming: 2 bases; junction bases outside the gene matches: 3. The CDR3 is 14 residues long. Looked up from germline, CDR1 is ENHRY and CDR2 is SYGVKD. CDR3 sequence (DNA): TGTGCCATCAGTCCACAGGGGGCAAACTATGGCTACACCTTC. This gives the protein CAISPQGANYGYTF.